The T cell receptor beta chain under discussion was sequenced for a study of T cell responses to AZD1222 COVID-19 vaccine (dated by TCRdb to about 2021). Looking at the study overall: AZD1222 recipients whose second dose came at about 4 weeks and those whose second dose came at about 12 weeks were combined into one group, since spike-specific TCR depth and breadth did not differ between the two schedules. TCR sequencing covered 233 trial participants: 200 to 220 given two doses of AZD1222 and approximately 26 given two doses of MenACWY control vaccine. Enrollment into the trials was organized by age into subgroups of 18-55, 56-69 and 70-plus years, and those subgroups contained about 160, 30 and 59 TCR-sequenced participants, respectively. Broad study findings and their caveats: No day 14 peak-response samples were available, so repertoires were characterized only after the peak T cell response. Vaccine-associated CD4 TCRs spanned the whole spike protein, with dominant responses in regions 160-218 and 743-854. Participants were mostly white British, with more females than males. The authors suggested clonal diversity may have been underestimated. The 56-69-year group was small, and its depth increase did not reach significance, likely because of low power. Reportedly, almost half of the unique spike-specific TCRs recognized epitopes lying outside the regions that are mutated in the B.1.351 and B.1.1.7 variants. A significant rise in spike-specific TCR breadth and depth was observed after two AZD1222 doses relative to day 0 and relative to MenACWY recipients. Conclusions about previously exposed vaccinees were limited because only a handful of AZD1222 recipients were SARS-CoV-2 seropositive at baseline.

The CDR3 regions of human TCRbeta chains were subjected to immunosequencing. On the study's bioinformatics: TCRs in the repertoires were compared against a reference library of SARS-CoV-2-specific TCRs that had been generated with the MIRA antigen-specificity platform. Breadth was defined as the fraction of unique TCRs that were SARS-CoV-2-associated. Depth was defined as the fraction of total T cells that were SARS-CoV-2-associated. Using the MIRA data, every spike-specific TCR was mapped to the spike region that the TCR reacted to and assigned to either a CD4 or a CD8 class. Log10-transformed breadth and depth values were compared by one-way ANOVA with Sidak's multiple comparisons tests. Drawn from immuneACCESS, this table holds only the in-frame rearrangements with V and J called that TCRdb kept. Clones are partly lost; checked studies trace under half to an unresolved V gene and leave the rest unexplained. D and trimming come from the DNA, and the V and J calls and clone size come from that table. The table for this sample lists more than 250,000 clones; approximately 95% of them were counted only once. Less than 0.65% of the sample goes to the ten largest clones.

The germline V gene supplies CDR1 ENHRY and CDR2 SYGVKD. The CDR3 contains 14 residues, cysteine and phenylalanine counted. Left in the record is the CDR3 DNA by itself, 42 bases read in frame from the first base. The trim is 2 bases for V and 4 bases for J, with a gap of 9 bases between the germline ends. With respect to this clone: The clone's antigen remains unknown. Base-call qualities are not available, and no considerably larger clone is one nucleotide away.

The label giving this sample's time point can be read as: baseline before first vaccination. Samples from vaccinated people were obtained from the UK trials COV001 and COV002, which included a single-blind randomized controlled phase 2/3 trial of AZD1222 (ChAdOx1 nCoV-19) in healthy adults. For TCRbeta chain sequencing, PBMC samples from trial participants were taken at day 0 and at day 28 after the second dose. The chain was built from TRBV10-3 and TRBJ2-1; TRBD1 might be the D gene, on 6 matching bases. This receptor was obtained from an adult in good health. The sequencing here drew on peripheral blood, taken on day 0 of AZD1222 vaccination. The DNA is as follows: TGTGCCATCAGTGAGCGGGACACTTACAATGAGCAGTTCTTC. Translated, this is CAISERDTYNEQFF.